Described below is a single TCR beta chain sequence and its context. Its antigen is unidentified. Clones were sequenced by immunoSEQ multiplex PCR, and TCRdb holds only the in-frame ones, with some missing. The profile shows tens of thousands of clones, roughly 91% of them singletons. The data were taken from a study of OX40 agonist ivuxolimab in advanced cancers. Study as a whole: Patients were given ivuxolimab, an antibody that agonizes OX40 (CD134). Patients received ivuxolimab, an intravenous treatment, every 2 weeks at 0.01 to 10 mg/kg. Patients were 82.7% male with ages roughly 23 to 79, mean roughly 64. Study-level results: Both CD4+ and CD8+ T cell populations in blood had undergone clonal expansion by week 6 at 0.1 to 3.0 mg/kg.

Trimming cost V 2 bases and J 2 bases; bases outside gene matches: 4. The CDR3 is made up of 14 amino acids. Germline V gene sequence: CDR1 SGHKS, CDR2 YYEKEE (reference sequence). The TCR originated in an adult with an advanced solid tumor such as melanoma, head and neck, liver or kidney cancer. This rearrangement joins TRBV5-5 to TRBJ2-7, with 7 bases identical to TRBD1. The sample was CD4+ or CD8+ T cells sorted from blood, taken in a trial of the OX40 agonist ivuxolimab. The CDR3 sequence is CASSFPTGTYEQYF. The CDR3 DNA reads TGTGCCAGCAGCTTCCCGACAGGGACCTACGAGCAGTACTTC.